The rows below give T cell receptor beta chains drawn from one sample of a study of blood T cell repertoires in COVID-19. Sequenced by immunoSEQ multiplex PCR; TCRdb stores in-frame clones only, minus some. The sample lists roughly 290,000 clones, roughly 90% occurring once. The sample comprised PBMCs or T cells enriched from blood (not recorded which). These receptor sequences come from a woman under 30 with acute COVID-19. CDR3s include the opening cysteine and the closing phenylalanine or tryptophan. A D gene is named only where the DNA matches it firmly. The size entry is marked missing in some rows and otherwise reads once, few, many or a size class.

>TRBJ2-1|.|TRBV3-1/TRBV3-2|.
CASGLAPRNEQFF
TGTGCCAGCGGTTTAGCGCCCCGCAATGAGCAGTTCTTC
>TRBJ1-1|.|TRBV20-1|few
CSASSGGMNTEAFF
TGCAGTGCTAGTTCGGGGGGTATGAACACTGAAGCTTTCTTT
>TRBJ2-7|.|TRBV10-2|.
CASRKIFTETYEQYF
TGCGCCAGCAGGAAAATTTTCACAGAGACCTACGAGCAGTACTTC
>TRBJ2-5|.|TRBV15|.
CATSSGVGLAQETQYF
TGTGCCACCAGCAGTGGGGTTGGACTGGCACAAGAGACCCAGTACTTC
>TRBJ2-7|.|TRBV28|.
CASRPDQWYEQYF
TGTGCCAGCAGACCCGATCAGTGGTACGAGCAGTACTTC
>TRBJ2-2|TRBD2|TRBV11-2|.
CASSSKTLSGRFVGELFF
TGTGCCAGCAGCTCGAAGACTCTTAGCGGGAGGTTTGTCGGGGAGCTGTTTTTT
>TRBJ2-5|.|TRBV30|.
CAWSLRGTQYF
TGTGCCTGGAGTCTCCGCGGGACCCAGTACTTC
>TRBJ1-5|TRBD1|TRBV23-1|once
CATRRGTGGGNQPQHF
TGCGCCACCCGGCGGGGGACAGGGGGAGGCAATCAGCCCCAGCATTTT
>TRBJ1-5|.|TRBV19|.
CASSIRYGNQPQHF
TGTGCCAGTAGTATAAGGTACGGGAATCAGCCCCAGCATTTT
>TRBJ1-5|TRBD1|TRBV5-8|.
CASRRDSSNQPQHF
TGTGCCAGCAGAAGGGACAGTAGCAATCAGCCCCAGCATTTT
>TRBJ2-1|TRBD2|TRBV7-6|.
CASSLGTSGRYNEQFF
TGTGCCAGCAGCTTAGGGACTAGCGGGAGGTACAATGAGCAGTTCTTC
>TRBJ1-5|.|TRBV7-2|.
CASSLGQYLQPQHF
TGTGCCAGCAGCTTGGGGCAGTACTTACAGCCCCAGCATTTT
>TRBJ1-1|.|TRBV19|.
CASSRNRSPMNTEAFF
TGTGCCAGTAGCCGAAACCGAAGCCCCATGAACACTGAAGCTTTCTTT
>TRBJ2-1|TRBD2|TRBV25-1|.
CASSYLADNEQFF
TGTGCCAGCAGTTACCTAGCGGACAATGAGCAGTTCTTC
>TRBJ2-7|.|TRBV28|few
CASSLWGGGWREQYF
TGTGCCAGCAGTTTATGGGGGGGTGGGTGGCGCGAGCAGTACTTC
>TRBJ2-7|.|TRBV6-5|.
CASSYAGAFYEQYF
TGTGCCAGCAGTTACGCGGGGGCGTTTTACGAGCAGTACTTC
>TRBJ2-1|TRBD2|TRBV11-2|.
CASSSLLAGDYNEQFF
TGTGCCAGCAGCTCACTACTAGCGGGGGATTACAATGAGCAGTTCTTC
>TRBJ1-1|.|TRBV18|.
CASSPPGLKNTEAFF
TGTGCCAGCTCACCACCGGGACTGAAGAACACTGAAGCTTTCTTT
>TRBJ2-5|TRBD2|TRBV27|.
CASSQGLAAKETQYF
TGTGCCAGCAGCCAAGGACTAGCGGCAAAAGAGACCCAGTACTTC
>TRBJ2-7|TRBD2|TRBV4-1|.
CASSQGTSGTYEQYF
TGCGCCAGCAGCCAAGGGACTAGCGGAACTTACGAGCAGTACTTC
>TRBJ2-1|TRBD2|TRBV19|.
CASSIGGGLSGRSNEQFF
TGTGCCAGTAGTATAGGTGGAGGACTAAGCGGGAGATCCAATGAGCAGTTCTTC
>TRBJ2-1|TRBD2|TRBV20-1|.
CSANDPGRSSYNEQFF
TGCAGTGCTAATGATCCCGGGAGGAGCTCCTACAATGAGCAGTTCTTC
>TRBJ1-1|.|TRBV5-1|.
CASSFWLNTEAFF
TGCGCCAGCAGCTTTTGGCTGAACACTGAAGCTTTCTTT
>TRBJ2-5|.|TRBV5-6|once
CASSLFTGETQYF
TGTGCCAGCAGCTTGTTCACGGGAGAGACCCAGTACTTC
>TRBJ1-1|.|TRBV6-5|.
CASSLTGGSTEAFF
TGTGCCAGCAGTTTAACCGGGGGGAGCACTGAAGCTTTCTTT
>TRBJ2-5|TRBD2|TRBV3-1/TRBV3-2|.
CASSPRTSGRAETQYF
TGTGCCAGCAGCCCGAGGACTAGCGGGAGGGCGGAGACCCAGTACTTC
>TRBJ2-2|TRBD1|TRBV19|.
CASVGTGFYKVSNTGELFF
TGTGCCAGTGTCGGGACAGGGTTTTATAAAGTGTCGAACACCGGGGAGCTGTTTTTT
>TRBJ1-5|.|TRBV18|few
CASSSTGNNQPQHF
TGTGCCAGCTCATCAACAGGAAACAATCAGCCCCAGCATTTT
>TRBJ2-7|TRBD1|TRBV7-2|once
CASSLGTGVYEQYF
TGTGCCAGCAGCTTAGGGACAGGGGTCTACGAGCAGTACTTC
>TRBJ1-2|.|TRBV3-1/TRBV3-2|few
CASSQMQDGYTF
TGTGCCAGCAGCCAAATGCAGGATGGCTACACCTTC
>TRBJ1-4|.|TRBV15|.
CATSSPGGNEKLFF
TGTGCCACCAGCAGTCCGGGGGGAAATGAAAAACTGTTTTTT
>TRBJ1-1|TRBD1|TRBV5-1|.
CASSEKSGTGAKRGTEAFF
TGCGCCAGCAGCGAGAAAAGCGGGACAGGGGCCAAGAGAGGCACTGAAGCTTTCTTT
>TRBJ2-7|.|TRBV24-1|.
CATSGGSPTYEQYF
TGTGCCACCAGCGGTGGGAGCCCCACCTACGAGCAGTACTTC
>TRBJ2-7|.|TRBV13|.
CASSSGIGIYEQYF
TGTGCCAGCAGCTCCGGGATAGGAATCTACGAGCAGTACTTC
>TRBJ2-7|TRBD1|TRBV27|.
CASSTGTADEQYF
TGTGCCAGCAGTACCGGGACAGCCGACGAGCAGTACTTC
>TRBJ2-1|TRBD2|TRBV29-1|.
CSVELSGNPNSYNEQFF
TGCAGCGTTGAATTGAGCGGGAACCCAAACTCCTACAATGAGCAGTTCTTC
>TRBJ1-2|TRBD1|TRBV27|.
CASSSQRRGGQGTGYGYTF
TGTGCCAGCAGTTCACAAAGAAGGGGGGGACAGGGGACGGGCTATGGCTACACCTTC
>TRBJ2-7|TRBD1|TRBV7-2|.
CASSFGTGAVEQYF
TGTGCCAGCAGCTTCGGGACAGGGGCTGTCGAGCAGTACTTC
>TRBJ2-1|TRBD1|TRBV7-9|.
CASSLGDRGAYNEQFF
TGTGCCAGCAGCTTAGGCGACAGGGGGGCCTACAATGAGCAGTTCTTC
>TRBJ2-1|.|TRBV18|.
CASSPPGRTATDEQFF
TGTGCCAGCTCGCCACCGGGGAGAACTGCTACGGATGAGCAGTTCTTC
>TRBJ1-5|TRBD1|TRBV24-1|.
CATSDGGQFNQPQHF
TGTGCCACCAGTGATGGGGGACAGTTCAATCAGCCCCAGCATTTT
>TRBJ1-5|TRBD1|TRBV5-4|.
CASSKDRGNQPQHF
TGTGCCAGCAGCAAGGACAGGGGCAATCAGCCCCAGCATTTT
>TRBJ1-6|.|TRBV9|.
CASSVVAGLGSPLHF
TGTGCCAGCAGCGTAGTCGCAGGGCTAGGATCACCCCTCCACTTT
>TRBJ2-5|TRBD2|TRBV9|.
CASSVGGTSGIFTETQYF
TGTGCCAGCAGCGTAGGTGGGACTAGCGGGATATTTACGGAGACCCAGTACTTC
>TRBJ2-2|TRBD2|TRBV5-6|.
CASSSWMRGRAGELFF
TGTGCCAGCAGCTCCTGGATGCGCGGGAGGGCCGGGGAGCTGTTTTTT
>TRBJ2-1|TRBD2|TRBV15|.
CATSTKREGGSEQFF
TGTGCCACCAGCACCAAGCGGGAGGGTGGCAGTGAGCAGTTCTTC
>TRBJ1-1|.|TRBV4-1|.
CASSQADTFTEAFF
TGCGCCAGCAGCCAAGCCGACACCTTCACTGAAGCTTTCTTT
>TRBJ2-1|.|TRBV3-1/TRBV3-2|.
CASSPRDSYYNEQFF
TGTGCCAGCAGCCCCCGGGACTCCTATTACAATGAGCAGTTCTTC
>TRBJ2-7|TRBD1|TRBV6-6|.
CASTYGRGRHHEQYF
TGTGCCAGCACCTATGGTAGGGGGCGTCACCACGAGCAGTACTTC
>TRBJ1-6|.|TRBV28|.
CASAPPLGSPLHF
TGTGCCTCTGCGCCCCCCCTAGGTTCACCCCTCCACTTT